This note documents a single T cell receptor (beta chain) sequence. Its target antigen remains unknown. No much larger clone exists at a distance of one base, and base qualities are not known. The data originate from a study of control samples from healthy donors and cancer patients (dated by TCRdb to about 2020). The germline V gene (reference sequence) supplies CDR1 LNHDA and CDR2 SQIVND. The CDR3 runs 16 residues from the cysteine to the phenylalanine. CDR3 DNA is the only sequence kept; it has 48 bases, read in frame from the first base. Trimming removed 4 bases from V and 1 base from J, leaving 14 bases between the germline ends. Libraries came from the immunoSEQ multiplex PCR assay. Entries here come from immuneACCESS through TCRdb and include only in-frame sequences with V and J called. Some clones fail to appear in such tables; in the studies checked, an unresolved V gene covers under half of the shortfall, and the cause of the remainder is unknown. Present in this sample are tens of thousands of clones, about 87% of which were seen just once. The ten top clones hold 13% to 15% of the sample.

Recombination joined TRBV19 with TRBJ1-5; the D gene assignment is ambiguous. The TCR comes from a woman between 65 and 79 years old in good health. Sequencing used blood. The bases are TGTGCCAGTAGTAACCAATTGTTGGACAGCAATCAGCCCCAGCATTTT. It is translated as CASSNQLLDSNQPQHF.